This T cell receptor (beta chain) was found in a study of T cell repertoires in cytomegalovirus infection (dated by TCRdb to about 2019). With respect to the entire study: Peptide stimulations targeted recently identified HLA-C-restricted CMV epitopes, whose presentation resists viral immunomodulation, together with well-studied HLA-B-restricted epitopes. Donor HLA type was relevant to the analysis, because carriage of CMV infection together with the matching HLA type was indicated by public TCR beta signatures. What the work shows at the level of the full study, not this receptor alone: The ex vivo response was dominated by HLA-C-restricted CMV-specific TCR beta clonotypes, which also provided the single most frequent clonotype in two of eight donors. In both this cohort and an independent cohort of 300 to 450 donors, the cumulative frequency of public TCR beta family members distinguished carriers of CMV infection plus the relevant HLA type.

CDR1 and CDR2, looked up from the germline V gene, are LGHNT and FRNRAP. The V end gives up 5 bases and the J end 3 bases, leaving 11 bases in the junction not matched to a gene. The CDR3 runs 16 residues from the cysteine to the phenylalanine. Just the 48-base CDR3 DNA is kept, in frame starting at base 1. This clonotype was detected a few times. The antigen it binds to is not known. Per-nucleotide qualities are absent, and no much larger clonotype sits a single base away. The treatment or condition label, read with the paper, signifies: in vitro stimulation with specific CMV peptide epitopes to enrich CMV-specific T cells. Instrument on record: Illumina HiSeq 1500. The public sequencing data were trimmed at Q25 with fastp and processed into clonotypes with MiXCR by TCRdb, which kept only in-frame beta chains. Merged by CDR3 protein, the rows form single entries marked with the most common genes and DNA. The sample table contains 750,000 to 900,000 distinct CDR3 sequences; only one count was recorded for about 27% of them. Around 12% of the sample lies in the top ten.

The sequencing here drew on cultured CD8+ T cells from PBMCs, taken from culture after CMV antigen stimulation. The V gene is TRBV12-5 and the J gene is TRBJ2-7, and 9 junctional nucleotides match TRBD1. The TCR comes from a human donor in good health (CMV status not recorded). Some clones in this sample may be carry-over from other donors' samples. Here the CDR3 is given as CASGTRPGQGFYEQYF. The base sequence is TGTGCTAGTGGTACGCGACCGGGACAGGGATTCTACGAGCAGTACTTC.